The present T cell receptor beta chain was sequenced within a study of response to subunit inactivated influenza vaccine. This clonotype was seen more than once but under ten times. The CDR3 is 15 amino acids. CDR1 is SGHTA and CDR2 is FQGNSA in the germline V gene. V lost 2 bases, J lost 0 bases, and 8 bases lay in between. TCRdb called the RT-PCR reads again in MiXCR, with one record for every CDR3 protein. The table includes roughly 550,000 distinct CDR3 sequences, under 30% detected once. These data were also filed under a second study, of T cells expressing NK-cell markers. That paper adds: It was by 5'RACE template switching with UMIs that TCR beta cDNA was made.

The chain links TRBV7-2 to TRBJ1-5; D remains ambiguous. The receptor was isolated from a man aged 50 or older who received an inactivated influenza vaccine. This specimen was CD4+ T cells sorted from PBMCs, taken 12 days after vaccination. CDR3 protein: CASSLQTYSNQPQHF. Written as DNA, the CDR3 is TGTGCCAGCAGCTTACAGACCTATAGCAATCAGCCCCAGCATTTT. Full variable domain (rest looked up from reference TRBV7-2 and TRBJ1-5): GAGVSQSPSNKVTEKGKDVELRCDPISGHTALYWYRQSLGQGLEFLIYFQGNSAPDKSGLPSDRFSAERTGGSVSTLTIQRTQQEDSAVYLCASSLQTYSNQPQHFGDGTRLSIL.